The clone carrying this T cell receptor beta chain is labeled as large. The germline V and J ends were trimmed by 3 bases and 1 base, with 12 bases remaining between them. Germline CDR1 is MNHNS and CDR2 is SASEGT. The CDR3 is 16 residues long. TCRdb re-derived calls from the PCR reads in MiXCR, one entry per CDR3 protein. Of over 5,500 distinct CDR3 sequences listed, about 48% are singletons. The sample originates from a study of CD4 and CD8 cells across lung adenocarcinoma regions. The TCR sequence derives from a female donor with lung adenocarcinoma. The CD4 and CD8 labels of this study may be unreliable. Sequenced input: CD8+ T cells from the center of a lung tumor. This chain uses TRBV6-1 with TRBJ2-2; D possibly corresponds to TRBD2 (6 bases). The CDR3 loop reads CASSELGRQNTGELFF. The CDR3 bases are TGTGCCAGCAGTGAGCTCGGGAGACAGAACACCGGGGAGCTGTTTTTT.